This TCR beta chain is from a study of shared clonotypes between healthy human individuals. Sequencing was performed with immunoSEQ multiplex PCR; in TCRdb, only in-frame clones are kept and a portion is missing. The table records approximately 1,000,000 clones, roughly 80% of them present only once. The CDR3 sequence is 14 residues long. With 1 base removed from V and 4 bases from J, the gap between germline ends came to 12 bases. Germline-derived CDR1 and CDR2 are SGHRS and YFSETQ. Sample: memory CD4+ T cells from PBMCs. Subset given: CD45RA-negative fraction. The chain carries TRBV5-1 and TRBJ2-7; tentatively, D is TRBD1 or TRBD2 (6 bases each). This TCR came from a young man in good health. Some clones in this sample may be carry-over from other donors' samples. The CDR3 sequence is CASSLRGRSYEQYF. The CDR3 nucleotides read TGCGCCAGCAGCTTGCGGGGGCGAAGTTACGAGCAGTACTTC.